The clone carrying this T cell receptor beta chain is medium-sized. Its antigen is undetermined. The data were produced by immunoSEQ multiplex PCR, yet TCRdb's version contains in-frame clones alone and is incomplete. The sample yields roughly 8,100 clones, roughly 70% seen once. This sample stems from a study of neoadjuvant anti-PD-1 for oral cavity cancer. Study-level background: Patients without progression got a fourth dose around day 43. Study conclusions and caveats: Non-responders to neoadjuvant nivolumab had significantly more clonal PBMC T cells than responders. Only three patients per response group were TCR-analyzed; validation needed.

Trimming took 3 bases from V and 2 from J; bases not matched to a gene: 9. The CDR3 has 18 amino acids. Germline-derived CDR1 and CDR2 are MGHRA and YSYEKL. Time point described: after neoadjuvant nivolumab, at surgical resection. Blood cells were analyzed directly, without culture or expansion. This clonotype originated in a person aged 35-80 years with oral cavity squamous cell carcinoma. Material: PBMCs, obtained after nivolumab (anti-PD-1) treatment. The rearrangement links TRBV4-1 to TRBJ2-7, with 14 positions matching TRBD2. The chain's CDR3 is CASSQMTSGGAKAYEQYF. DNA for the CDR3: TGCGCCAGCAGCCAGATGACTAGCGGGGGGGCGAAAGCCTACGAGCAGTACTTC.